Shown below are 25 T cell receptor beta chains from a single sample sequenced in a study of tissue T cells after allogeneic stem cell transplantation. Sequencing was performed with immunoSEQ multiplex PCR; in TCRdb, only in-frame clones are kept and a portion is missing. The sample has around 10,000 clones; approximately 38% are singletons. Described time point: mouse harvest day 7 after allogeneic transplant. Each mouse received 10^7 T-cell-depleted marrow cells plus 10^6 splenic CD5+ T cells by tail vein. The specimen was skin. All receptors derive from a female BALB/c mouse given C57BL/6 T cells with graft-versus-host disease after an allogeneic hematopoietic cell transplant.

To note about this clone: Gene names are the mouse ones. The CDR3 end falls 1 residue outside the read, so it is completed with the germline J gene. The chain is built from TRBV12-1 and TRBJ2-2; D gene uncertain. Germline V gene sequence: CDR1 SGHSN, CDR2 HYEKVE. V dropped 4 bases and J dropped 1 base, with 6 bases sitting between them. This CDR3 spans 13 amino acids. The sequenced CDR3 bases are TGTGCCAGCTCACGACAAAACACCGGGCAGCTCTAC. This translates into CASSRQNTGQLY. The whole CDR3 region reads CASSRQNTGQLYF.

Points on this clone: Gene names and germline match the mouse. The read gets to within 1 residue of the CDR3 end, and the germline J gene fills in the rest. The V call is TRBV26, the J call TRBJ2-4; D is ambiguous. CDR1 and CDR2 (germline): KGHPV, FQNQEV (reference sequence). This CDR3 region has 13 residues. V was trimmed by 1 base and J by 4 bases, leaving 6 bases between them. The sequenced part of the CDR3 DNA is TGTGCCAGCAGTCTGTTTCGGGAAAACACCTTGTAC. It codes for CASSLFRENTLY. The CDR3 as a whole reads CASSLFRENTLYF.

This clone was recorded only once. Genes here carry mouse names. The covered CDR3 bases are TGTGCCAGCAGCCAAGATTGGCTGCAAGACACCCAGTAC. Its translation: CASSQDWLQDTQY. The complete CDR3 reads CASSQDWLQDTQYF. This chain joins TRBV5 and TRBJ2-5; D remains ambiguous. The read terminates 1 residue ahead of where the CDR3 ends, so the germline J gene completes it. Per the germline V gene, CDR1 is LGHNA and CDR2 is YNLKQL (reference sequence). V was shortened by 0 bases and J by 3 bases, with 7 bases between the two germline ends. This CDR3 is built from 14 residues.

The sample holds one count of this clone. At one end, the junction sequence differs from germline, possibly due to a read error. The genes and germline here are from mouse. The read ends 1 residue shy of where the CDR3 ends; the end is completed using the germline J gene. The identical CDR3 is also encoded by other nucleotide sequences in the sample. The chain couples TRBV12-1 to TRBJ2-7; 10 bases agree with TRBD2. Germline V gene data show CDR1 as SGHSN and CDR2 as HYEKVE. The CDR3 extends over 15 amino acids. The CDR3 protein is CASSLGLGSSYEQYF. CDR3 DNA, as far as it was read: TGCGCCAGCTCTCTGGGACTGGGGAGCTCCTATGAACAGTAC.

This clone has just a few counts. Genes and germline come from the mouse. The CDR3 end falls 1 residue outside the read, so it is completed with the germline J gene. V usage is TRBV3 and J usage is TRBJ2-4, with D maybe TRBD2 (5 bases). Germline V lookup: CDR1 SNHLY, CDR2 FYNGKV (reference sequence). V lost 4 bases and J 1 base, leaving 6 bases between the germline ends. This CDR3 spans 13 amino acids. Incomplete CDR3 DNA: TGTGCCAGCAGCTCGACTGGTCAAAACACCTTGTAC. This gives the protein CASSSTGQNTLY. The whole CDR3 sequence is CASSSTGQNTLYF. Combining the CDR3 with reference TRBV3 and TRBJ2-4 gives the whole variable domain GPKVLQIPSHQIIDMGQMVTLNCDPVSNHLYFYWYKQILGQQMEFLVNFYNGKVMEKSKLFKDQFSVERPDGSYFTLKIQPTALEDSAVYFCASSSTGQNTLYFGAGTRLSVL.

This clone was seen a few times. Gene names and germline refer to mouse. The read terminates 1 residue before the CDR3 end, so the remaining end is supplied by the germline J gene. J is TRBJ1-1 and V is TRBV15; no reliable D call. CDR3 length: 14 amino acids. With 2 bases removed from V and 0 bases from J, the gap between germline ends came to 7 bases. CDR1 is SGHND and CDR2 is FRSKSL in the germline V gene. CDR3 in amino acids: CASSLHSANTEVFF. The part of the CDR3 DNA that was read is TGTGCCAGCAGTTTACACAGTGCAAACACAGAAGTCTTC. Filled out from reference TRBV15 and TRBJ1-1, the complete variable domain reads DAGVTQTPRHEVAEKGQTIILKCEPVSGHNDLFWYRQTKIQGLELLSYFRSKSLMEDGGAFKDRFKAEMLNSSFSTLKIQPTEPKDSAVYLCASSLHSANTEVFFGKGTRLTVV.

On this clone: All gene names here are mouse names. CDR3 residues: CASSSLGVSYEQYF. CDR3 bases read: TGTGCCAGCAGCTCACTGGGGGTCTCCTATGAACAGTAC. V usage is TRBV3 and J usage is TRBJ2-7; 8 nucleotides agree with TRBD2. Read coverage stops 1 residue before the CDR3 terminus; the germline J gene supplies the remainder. Trimming removed 4 bases from V and 0 bases from J; junction bases left unmatched: 2. Per the germline V gene, CDR1 is SNHLY and CDR2 is FYNGKV (reference sequence). The CDR3 contains 14 residues.

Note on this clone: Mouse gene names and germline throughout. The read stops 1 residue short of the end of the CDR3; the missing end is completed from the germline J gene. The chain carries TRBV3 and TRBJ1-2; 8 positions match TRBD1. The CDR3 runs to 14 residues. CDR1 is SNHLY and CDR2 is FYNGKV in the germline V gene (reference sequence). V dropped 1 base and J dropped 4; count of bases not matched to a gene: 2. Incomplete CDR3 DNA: TGTGCCAGCAGCTTAGGGACAGGGACCTCCGACTACACC. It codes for CASSLGTGTSDYT. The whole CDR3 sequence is CASSLGTGTSDYTF.

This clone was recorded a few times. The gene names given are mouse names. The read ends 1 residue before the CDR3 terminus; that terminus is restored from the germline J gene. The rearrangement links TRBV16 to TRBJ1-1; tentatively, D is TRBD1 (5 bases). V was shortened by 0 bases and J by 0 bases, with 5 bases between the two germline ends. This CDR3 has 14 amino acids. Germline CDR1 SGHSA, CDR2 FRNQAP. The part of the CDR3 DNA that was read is TGTGCAAGCAGCTTAGACAGGGCAAACACAGAAGTCTTC. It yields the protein CASSLDRANTEVF. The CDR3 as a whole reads CASSLDRANTEVFF.

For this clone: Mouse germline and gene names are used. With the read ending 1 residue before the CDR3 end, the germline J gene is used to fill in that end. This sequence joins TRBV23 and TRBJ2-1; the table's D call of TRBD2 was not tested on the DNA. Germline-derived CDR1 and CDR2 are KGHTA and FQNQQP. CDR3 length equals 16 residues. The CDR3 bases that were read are TGCTCCAGCAGTCATCGGGACTGGGGGGGGTATGCTGAGCAGTTC. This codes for CSSSHRDWGGYAEQF. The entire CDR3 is CSSSHRDWGGYAEQFF.

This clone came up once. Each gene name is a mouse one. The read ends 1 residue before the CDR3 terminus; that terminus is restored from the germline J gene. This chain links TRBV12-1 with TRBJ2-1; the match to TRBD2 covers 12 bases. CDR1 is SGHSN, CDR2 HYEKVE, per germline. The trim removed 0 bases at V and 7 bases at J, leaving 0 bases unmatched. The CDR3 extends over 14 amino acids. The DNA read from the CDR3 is TGTGCCAGCTCTCTCGGGACTGGGGGGGCTGAGCAGTTC. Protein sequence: CASSLGTGGAEQF. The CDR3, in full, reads CASSLGTGGAEQFF.

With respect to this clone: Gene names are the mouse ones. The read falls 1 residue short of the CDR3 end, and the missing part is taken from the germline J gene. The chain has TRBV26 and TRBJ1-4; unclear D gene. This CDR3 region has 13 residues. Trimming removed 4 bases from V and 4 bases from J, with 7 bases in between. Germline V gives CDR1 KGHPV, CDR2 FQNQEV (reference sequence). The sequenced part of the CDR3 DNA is TGTGCCAGCAGTCCGCCCCTCAACGAAAGATTATTT. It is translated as CASSPPLNERLF. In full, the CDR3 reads CASSPPLNERLFF. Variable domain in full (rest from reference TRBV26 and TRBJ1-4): NSKVIQTPRYLVKGQGQKAKMRCIPEKGHPVVFWYQQNKNNEFKFLINFQNQEVLQQIDMTEKRFSAECPSNSPCSLEIQSSEAGDSALYLCASSPPLNERLFFGHGTKLSVL.

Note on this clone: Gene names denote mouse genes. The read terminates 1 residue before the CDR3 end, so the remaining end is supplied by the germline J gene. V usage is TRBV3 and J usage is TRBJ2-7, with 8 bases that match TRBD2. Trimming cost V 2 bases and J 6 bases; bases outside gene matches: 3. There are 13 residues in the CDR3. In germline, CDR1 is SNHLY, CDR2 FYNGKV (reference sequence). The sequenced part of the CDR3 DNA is TGTGCCAGCAGCTTACTGGGGGGCGTTGAACAGTAC. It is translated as CASSLLGGVEQY. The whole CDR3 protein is CASSLLGGVEQYF.

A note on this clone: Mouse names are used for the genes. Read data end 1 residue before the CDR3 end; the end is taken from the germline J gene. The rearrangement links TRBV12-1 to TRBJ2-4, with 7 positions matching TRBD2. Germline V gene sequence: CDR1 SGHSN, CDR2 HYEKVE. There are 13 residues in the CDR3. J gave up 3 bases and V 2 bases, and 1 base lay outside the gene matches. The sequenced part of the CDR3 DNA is TGTGCCAGCTCTCAACTGGGGCAAAACACCTTGTAC. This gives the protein CASSQLGQNTLY. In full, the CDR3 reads CASSQLGQNTLYF.

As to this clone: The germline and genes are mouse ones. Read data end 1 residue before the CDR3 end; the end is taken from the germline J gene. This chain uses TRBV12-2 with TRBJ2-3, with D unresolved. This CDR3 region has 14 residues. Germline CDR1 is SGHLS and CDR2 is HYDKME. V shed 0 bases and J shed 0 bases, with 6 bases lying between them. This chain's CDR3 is CASSLANSAETLYF. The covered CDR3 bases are TGTGCCAGCTCTCTCGCCAATAGTGCAGAAACGCTGTAT.

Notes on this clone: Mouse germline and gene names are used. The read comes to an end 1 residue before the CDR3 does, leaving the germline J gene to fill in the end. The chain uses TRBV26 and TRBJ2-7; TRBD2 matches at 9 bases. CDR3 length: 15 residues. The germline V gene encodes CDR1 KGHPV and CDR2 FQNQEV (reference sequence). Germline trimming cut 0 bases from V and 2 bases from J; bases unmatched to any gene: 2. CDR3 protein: CASSLSGDWAYEQYF. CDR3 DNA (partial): TGTGCCAGCAGTCTGTCGGGGGACTGGGCCTATGAACAGTAC.

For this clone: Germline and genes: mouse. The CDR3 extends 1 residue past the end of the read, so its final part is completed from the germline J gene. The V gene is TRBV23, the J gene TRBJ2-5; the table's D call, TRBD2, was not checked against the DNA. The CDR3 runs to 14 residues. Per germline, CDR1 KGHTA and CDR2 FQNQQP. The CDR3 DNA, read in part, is TGCTCCAGCAGTCAAAAGGGTGGGGGAGACACCCAGTAC. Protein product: CSSSQKGGGDTQY. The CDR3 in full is CSSSQKGGGDTQYF.

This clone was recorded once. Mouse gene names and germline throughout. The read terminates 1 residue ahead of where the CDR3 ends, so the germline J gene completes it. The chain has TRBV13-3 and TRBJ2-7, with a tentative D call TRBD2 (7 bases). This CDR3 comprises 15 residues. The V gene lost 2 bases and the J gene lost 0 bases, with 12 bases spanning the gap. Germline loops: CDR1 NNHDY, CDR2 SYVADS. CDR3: CASSEGGGSSYEQYF. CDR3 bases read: TGTGCCAGCAGTGAAGGGGGGGGGAGCTCCTATGAACAGTAC.

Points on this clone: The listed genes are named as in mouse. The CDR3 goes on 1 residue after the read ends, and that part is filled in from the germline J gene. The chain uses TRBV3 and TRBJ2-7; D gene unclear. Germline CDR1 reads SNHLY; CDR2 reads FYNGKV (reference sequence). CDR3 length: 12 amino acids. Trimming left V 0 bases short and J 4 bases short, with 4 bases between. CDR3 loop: CASSLAQYEQYF. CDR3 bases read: TGTGCCAGCAGCTTAGCACAGTATGAACAGTAC.

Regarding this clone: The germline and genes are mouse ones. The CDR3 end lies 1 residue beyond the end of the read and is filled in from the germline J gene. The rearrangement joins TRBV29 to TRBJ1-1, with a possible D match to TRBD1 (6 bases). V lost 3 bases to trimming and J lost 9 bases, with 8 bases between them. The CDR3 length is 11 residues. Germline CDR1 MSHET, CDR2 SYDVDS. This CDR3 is CASSLGTKVFF. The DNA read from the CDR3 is TGTGCTAGCAGTTTGGGGACAAAAGTCTTC.

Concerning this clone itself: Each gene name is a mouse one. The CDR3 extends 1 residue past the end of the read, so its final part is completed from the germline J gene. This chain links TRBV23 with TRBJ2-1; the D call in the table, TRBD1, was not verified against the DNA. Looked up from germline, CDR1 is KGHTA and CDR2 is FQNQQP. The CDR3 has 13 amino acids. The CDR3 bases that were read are TGCTCCAGCAGTCGACAGGGGGAGGCTGAGCAGTTC. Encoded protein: CSSSRQGEAEQF. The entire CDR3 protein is CSSSRQGEAEQFF. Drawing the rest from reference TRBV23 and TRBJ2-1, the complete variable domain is DAAVTQKPRYLIKMKGQEAEMKCIPEKGHTAVFWYQQKQSKELKFLIYFQNQQPLDQIDMVKERFSAVCPSSSLCSLGIRTCEAEDSALYLCSSSRQGEAEQFFGPGTRLTVL.

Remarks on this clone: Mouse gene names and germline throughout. The CDR3: CASTPTGYEQYF. The CDR3 bases that were read are TGTGCCAGCACCCCTACTGGGTATGAACAGTAC. V gene TRBV19 combines with J gene TRBJ2-7; possibly TRBD2 for D (6 bases). The CDR3 end falls 1 residue outside the read, so it is completed with the germline J gene. CDR1 is FNHDT and CDR2 is SITEND in the germline V gene (reference sequence). The CDR3 is 12 residues long. Trimming shortened V by 6 bases and J by 4 bases, and 11 bases separated the two germline ends. Based on the CDR3 plus reference TRBV19 and TRBJ2-7, the full variable domain is GGIITQTPKFLIGQEGQKLTLKCQQNFNHDTMYWYRQDSGKGLRLIYYSITENDLQKGDLSEGYDASREKKSSFSLTVTSAQKNEMAVFLCASTPTGYEQYFGPGTRLTVL.

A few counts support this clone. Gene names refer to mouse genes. CDR3 DNA, as far as it was read: TGTGCCAGCAGTCTGGGGGGGAGCTCCTATGAACAGTAC. Protein sequence: CASSLGGSSYEQY. The full CDR3 protein reads CASSLGGSSYEQYF. This chain links TRBV26 with TRBJ2-7; weak D call: TRBD2 (6 bases). Read coverage stops 1 residue before the CDR3 terminus; the germline J gene supplies the remainder. CDR3 length: 14 amino acids. Germline V gene lookup returns CDR1 KGHPV and CDR2 FQNQEV (reference sequence). Trimming stripped 2 bases from V and 0 bases from J, with 8 bases between.

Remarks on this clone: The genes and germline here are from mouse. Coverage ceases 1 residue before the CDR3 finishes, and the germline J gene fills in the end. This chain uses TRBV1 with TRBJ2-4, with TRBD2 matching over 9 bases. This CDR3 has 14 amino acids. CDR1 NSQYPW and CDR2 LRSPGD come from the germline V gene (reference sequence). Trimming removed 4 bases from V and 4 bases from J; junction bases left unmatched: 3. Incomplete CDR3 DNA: TGCACCTGCAGTGGAAGACTGGGGGAAAACACCTTGTAC. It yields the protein CTCSGRLGENTLY. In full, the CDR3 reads CTCSGRLGENTLYF.

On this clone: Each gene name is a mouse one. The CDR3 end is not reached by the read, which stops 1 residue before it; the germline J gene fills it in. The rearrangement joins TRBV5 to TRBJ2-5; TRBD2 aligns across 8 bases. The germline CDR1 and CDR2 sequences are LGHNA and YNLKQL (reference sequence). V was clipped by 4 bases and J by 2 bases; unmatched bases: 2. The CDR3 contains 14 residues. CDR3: CASSLTGGQDTQYF. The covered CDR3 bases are TGTGCCAGCAGCCTCACTGGGGGCCAAGACACCCAGTAC.